A single T cell receptor (beta chain) is shown here with its context. Its antigen is currently unknown. The entry originates in a study of CXCR3-negative and CXCR3-positive naive CD8 T cells. Overall study context: The TRB read total, about 150 million, broke down to about 1.5 +/- 0.3 million reads per library. Findings and caveats of the study: Naive cells with CXCR3 showed TRB CDR3s that were more hydrophobic than those in CXCR3-negative naive cells.

A CD45RO-CCR7+CD27+CD95- profile was what naive CD8+ T cells displayed. The study made its TRB cDNA libraries by 5' RACE, adding UMI labels. TCRdb re-called the 5' RACE reads; every CDR3 protein appears as one record, without DNA. The record lists some 130,000 distinct CDR3 sequences, of which the ten most abundant hold 0.5% to 0.75%. The CDR3 covers 14 residues. CDR1 DFQATT and CDR2 SNEGSKA come from the germline V gene (reference sequence). The clonotype comes from a human donor in good health. Some clones in this sample may be carry-over from other donors' samples. The source material was naive CXCR3+ CD8+ T cells from blood. Subset of the sample: CD45RO-CCR7+CD27+CD95- naive CD8+ T cells expressing CXCR3 (TNR3+). The V gene is TRBV20-1, the J gene TRBJ2-7. CDR3 protein: CSARDSQFSYEQYF.